The 29 T cell receptor beta chains given below trace back to one sample, sequenced in a study of cytomegalovirus exposure and HLA in healthy donors. The PCR employed 60 Vbeta primers together with 13 Jbeta primers. Data came from immunoSEQ multiplex PCR; TCRdb stores just in-frame clones and leaves some out. The sample includes under 200,000 clones, less than 90% of them seen just once. Sequenced input: PBMCs. Receptors originate from a woman in her thirties in good health and CMV-seronegative.

This chain links TRBV4-1 with TRBJ1-1, with TRBD1 matching 8 bases. The V and J ends lost 4 bases and 3 bases, in that order; junction bases with no gene match: 10. Germline lookup yields CDR1 MGHRA and CDR2 YSYEKL. The CDR3 spans 16 residues. The CDR3 is CASSPRYGQGDTEAFF. The CDR3 DNA reads as TGCGCCAGCAGCCCCCGGTATGGACAGGGTGACACTGAAGCTTTCTTT.

The chain uses TRBV5-5 and TRBJ2-7; D is undetermined. With 0 bases removed from V and 2 bases from J, the gap between germline ends came to 12 bases. This CDR3 is built from 15 residues. Per the germline V gene, CDR1 is SGHKS and CDR2 is YYEKEE (reference sequence). The CDR3 is CASSLEPEPTYEQYF. The CDR3 bases are TGTGCCAGCAGCTTGGAGCCCGAACCCACCTACGAGCAGTACTTC.

This chain uses TRBV9 with TRBJ1-2; D might be TRBD1 (5 bases). Germline CDR1 and CDR2: SGDLS and YYNGEE. With 0 bases removed from V and 2 bases from J, the gap between germline ends came to 8 bases. The CDR3 covers 14 residues. CDR3: CASSVAEGNYGYTF. DNA for the CDR3: TGTGCCAGCAGCGTAGCGGAGGGGAACTATGGCTACACCTTC.

The chain employs TRBV14 and TRBJ2-3, with 8 positions matching TRBD2. The CDR3 sequence is 16 residues long. The germline gives CDR1 SGHDN, CDR2 FVKESK. V lost 4 bases to trimming and J lost 6 bases; unmatched junction nucleotides: 12. Here the CDR3 DNA reads TGTGCCAGCAGCCCGTTGGACGGGAGGGGCAGTGATACGCAGTATTTT. Its translation is CASSPLDGRGSDTQYF.

The chain combines TRBV27 with TRBJ2-2; D is possibly TRBD1 (5 bases). CDR3 length: 14 amino acids. V lost 6 bases to trimming and J lost 3 bases, with 11 bases between them. The germline V gene encodes CDR1 MNHEY and CDR2 SMNVEV (reference sequence). The CDR3 sequence: CASRSETDTGELFF. The DNA for the CDR3 is TGTGCCAGCAGGTCGGAGACAGACACCGGGGAGCTGTTTTTT.

This chain joins TRBV6-5 and TRBJ2-1, with D tentatively TRBD2 (5 bases). This CDR3 region has 12 residues. V lost 8 bases and J 1 base, leaving 6 bases between the germline ends. Germline assignment: CDR1 MNHEY and CDR2 SVGAGI. The CDR3 DNA reads TGTGCCAGCGGGAGTTCCTACAATGAGCAGTTCTTC. Translated: CASGSSYNEQFF.

CDR3 in DNA: TGTGCCAGCGGACTCAACACCGGGACAGGGGACGAGCAGTACTTC. Translated, it gives CASGLNTGTGDEQYF. The rearrangement joins TRBV6-5 to TRBJ2-7, with 10 bases aligning to TRBD1. V lost 8 bases, J lost 5 bases, and 12 bases stayed unmatched. Looked up from germline, CDR1 is MNHEY and CDR2 is SVGAGI. The CDR3 has 15 residues.

This clone was detected a few times. The CDR3 DNA follows: TGTGCCAGCAGCTTAGGACTAGCGGGAGGCAATGAGCAGTTCTTC. Protein: CASSLGLAGGNEQFF. V gene TRBV7-2 combines with J gene TRBJ2-1; 13 bases are a match to TRBD2. CDR1 and CDR2 from the germline V gene are SGHTA and FQGNSA. Trimming took 1 base from V and 6 from J; bases not matched to a gene: 0. CDR3 length: 15 amino acids.

CDR3 nucleotides: TGTGCCTGGAGTCCGACAGGGGGCAATGAGCAGTACTTC. Protein sequence: CAWSPTGGNEQYF. The V and J genes are TRBV30 and TRBJ2-7; 10 bases agree with TRBD1. This CDR3 has 13 residues. The germline V gene encodes CDR1 GTSNPN and CDR2 SVGIG (reference sequence). The junction had 5 bases not matched to a gene; V was cut back by 2 bases and J by 7 bases.

This clone was observed a single time. The chain recombines TRBV4-1 with TRBJ2-1, with 12 bases lining up with TRBD2. V dropped 3 bases and J dropped 8; count of bases not matched to a gene: 5. CDR3 length: 15 amino acids. The germline V gene encodes CDR1 MGHRA and CDR2 YSYEKL. The CDR3 sequence is CASSHLAGGRDEQFF. The CDR3 DNA follows: TGCGCCAGCAGCCACCTAGCGGGAGGGAGGGATGAGCAGTTCTTC.

This clone has a single count. This chain uses TRBV11-2 with TRBJ1-3; D remains unclear. The CDR3 has 13 residues. V gave up 4 bases and J gave up 7 bases, with 11 bases separating them. Germline values: CDR1 SGHAT, CDR2 FQNNGV. The CDR3 nucleotides are TGTGCCAGCAGCTCCCCGTTCGAGAACACCATATATTTT. Residues: CASSSPFENTIYF.

The genes are TRBV28 and TRBJ2-7, with 8 bases fitting TRBD2. J lost 3 bases, V lost 6 bases, and 7 bases had no gene match. Germline-derived CDR1 and CDR2 are MDHEN and SYDVKM. The CDR3 loop spans 14 amino acids. The CDR3 DNA follows: TGTGCCAGCAGACTAAGCGGGGGTCGCTACGAGCAGTACTTC. Its translation is CASRLSGGRYEQYF.

The rearrangement joins TRBV7-6 to TRBJ2-3; D is possibly TRBD2 (6 bases). Deletions cut 7 bases from V and 2 bases from J, with 13 bases between. Germline CDR1 is SGHVS and CDR2 is FNYEAQ. The length of the CDR3 is 14 residues. CDR3 nucleotide sequence: TGTGCCAGCACCCCCGGGGGTGTCACAGATACGCAGTATTTT. Translating it yields CASTPGGVTDTQYF.

The chain joins TRBV5-1 to TRBJ2-7; the D gene is possibly TRBD1 (5 bases). Trimming took 0 bases from V and 4 from J, leaving 5 bases between them. Germline V CDR1 and CDR2: SGHRS, YFSETQ. CDR3 length: 12 residues. The DNA of the CDR3 is TGCGCCAGCAGCTTGGAGGGGTACGAGCAGTACTTC. This gives the protein CASSLEGYEQYF. Full variable domain (remainder filled in from reference TRBV5-1 and TRBJ2-7): KAGVTQTPRYLIKTRGQQVTLSCSPISGHRSVSWYQQTPGQGLQFLFEYFSETQRNKGNFPGRFSGRQFSNSRSEMNVSTLELGDSALYLCASSLEGYEQYFGPGTRLTVT.

The chain uses TRBV2 and TRBJ1-2; 9 positions match TRBD1. The CDR3 sequence is 14 residues long. The germline V gene has CDR1 SNHLY and CDR2 FYNNEI. The J segment lost 5 bases and the V segment lost 5 bases, leaving 6 bases of the junction unmatched. CDR3 in amino acids: CASSYEGQGYGYTF. CDR3 in DNA: TGTGCCAGCAGTTACGAGGGACAGGGTTATGGCTACACCTTC.

CDR3 nucleotides: TGCAGCGCCCTGGGACATTCCGAGCAGTACTTC. It specifies CSALGHSEQYF. V usage is TRBV29-1 and J usage is TRBJ2-7; D possibly corresponds to TRBD1 (6 bases). Germline V gene data show CDR1 as SQVTM and CDR2 as ANQGSEA. This CDR3 comprises 11 residues. Between the trimmed V and J ends, which lost 7 bases and 6 bases, there was a span of 13 bases.

The chain couples TRBV9 to TRBJ2-6, with D possibly matching TRBD1 (6 bases). Germline V gene sequence: CDR1 SGDLS, CDR2 YYNGEE. Trimming took off 2 bases at V and 2 bases at J, with 14 bases between the two ends. CDR3 size: 17 residues. The CDR3: CASSVSHREPGANVLTF. The CDR3 DNA reads as TGTGCCAGCAGCGTCTCGCACAGGGAACCTGGGGCCAACGTCCTGACTTTC.

The rearrangement uses TRBV13 and TRBJ1-1, with TRBD1 as a possible D gene (6 bases). Trimming cost V 7 bases and J 1 base, with 19 bases left between them. This CDR3 has 16 amino acids. Germline CDR1 PRHDT, CDR2 FYEKMQ (reference sequence). CDR3: CASNLWTEGKNTEAFF. The CDR3, as DNA: TGTGCCAGCAACCTTTGGACAGAGGGGAAGAACACTGAAGCTTTCTTT.

The chain recombines TRBV5-1 with TRBJ2-5, with 7 bases lining up with TRBD2. The V and J ends lost 4 bases and 0 bases, in that order; junction bases with no gene match: 9. Germline CDR1 SGHRS, CDR2 YFSETQ. CDR3 length equals 16 residues. CDR3 in amino acids: CASSTKIAGNQETQYF. The DNA of the CDR3 is TGCGCCAGCAGCACGAAGATAGCGGGTAACCAAGAGACCCAGTACTTC. Full variable domain (missing parts from reference TRBV5-1 and TRBJ2-5): KAGVTQTPRYLIKTRGQQVTLSCSPISGHRSVSWYQQTPGQGLQFLFEYFSETQRNKGNFPGRFSGRQFSNSRSEMNVSTLELGDSALYLCASSTKIAGNQETQYFGPGTRLLVL.

This clone was seen a handful of times. The chain recombines TRBV11-2 with TRBJ2-7; D is uncertain. Trimming cost V 1 base and J 3 bases, with 4 bases left between them. Looked up from germline, CDR1 is SGHAT and CDR2 is FQNNGV. This CDR3 contains 12 residues. The CDR3 is CASSLANYEQYF. The CDR3 nucleotides are TGTGCCAGCAGCTTAGCCAACTACGAGCAGTACTTC. The complete variable domain, with remaining parts taken from reference TRBV11-2 and TRBJ2-7, reads EAGVAQSPRYKIIEKRQSVAFWCNPISGHATLYWYQQILGQGPKLLIQFQNNGVVDDSQLPKDRFSAERLKGVDSTLKIQPAKLEDSAVYLCASSLANYEQYFGPGTRLTVT.

The chain joins TRBV28 to TRBJ1-1; no definite D call. Germline V gives CDR1 MDHEN, CDR2 SYDVKM. Between the trimmed V and J ends, which lost 7 bases and 6 bases, there was a span of 21 bases. The CDR3 has 15 residues. DNA of the CDR3: TGTGCCAGCAACCCCGGAGCAGCGTTTTTTGCTGAAGCTTTCTTT. The encoded protein is CASNPGAAFFAEAFF. The whole variable domain, remainder taken from reference TRBV28 and TRBJ1-1, is DVKVTQSSRYLVKRTGEKVFLECVQDMDHENMFWYRQDPGLGLRLIYFSYDVKMKEKGDIPEGYSVSREKKERFSLILESASTNQTSMYLCASNPGAAFFAEAFFGQGTRLTVV.

The chain is built from TRBV27 and TRBJ2-7, with TRBD1 matching 10 bases. CDR3 length: 14 amino acids. Trimming at V came to 6 bases and at J to 5 bases, leaving 7 bases not matched to a gene. Germline V gives CDR1 MNHEY, CDR2 SMNVEV (reference sequence). The CDR3 bases are TGTGCCAGCAGCTCCCGGGACAGGGGCGACGAGCAGTACTTC. Its protein is CASSSRDRGDEQYF.

The V call is TRBV18, the J call TRBJ2-1, with 7 bases fitting TRBD2. CDR3 length: 17 amino acids. Trimming cost V 2 bases and J 3 bases; bases outside gene matches: 10. Germline V CDR1 and CDR2: KGHSH, LQKENI. The CDR3 spells CASSPIAGSLNYNEQFF. CDR3 coding DNA: TGTGCCAGCTCACCAATAGCGGGTTCGCTCAACTACAATGAGCAGTTCTTC.

The J gene is TRBJ2-7, the V gene TRBV6-1, with 10 bases matching TRBD2. The V gene's germline CDR1 is MNHNS and CDR2 SASEGT. The CDR3 is made up of 15 amino acids. Trimming removed 7 bases from V and 3 bases from J; junction bases left unmatched: 9. CDR3 DNA sequence: TGTGCCAGCAATCTGGTACTAGCGGGAAACTACGAGCAGTACTTC. It codes for CASNLVLAGNYEQYF.

This chain joins TRBV7-9 and TRBJ2-7; 8 bases fit TRBD1. Looked up from germline, CDR1 is SEHNR and CDR2 is FQNEAQ (reference sequence). This CDR3 spans 11 amino acids. The J segment lost 12 bases and the V segment lost 5 bases, leaving 6 bases of the junction unmatched. The DNA of the CDR3 is TGTGCCAGCAGCCCAACGGACAGGGCGTACTTC. Protein sequence: CASSPTDRAYF.

The chain has TRBV6-7 and TRBJ2-3; 8 positions match TRBD1. TRBV6-7 is designated an ORF whose function remains uncertain. J gave up 1 base and V 1 base, and 4 bases lay outside the gene matches. The CDR3 is 16 residues long. This chain's CDR3 is CASSYFQGACTDTQYF. The CDR3 DNA is TGTGCCAGCAGTTACTTTCAGGGGGCCTGCACAGATACGCAGTATTTT.

This clone has only one observation. The chain couples TRBV7-9 to TRBJ1-2; tentative D call: TRBD1 (6 bases). The V and J ends lost 4 bases and 4 bases respectively, with 13 bases between them. Per the germline V gene, CDR1 is SEHNR and CDR2 is FQNEAQ (reference sequence). The CDR3 spans 14 residues. The CDR3 coding sequence is TGTGCCAGCAGCTCCAGGACAGATCTCTATGGCTACACCTTC. Translating gives CASSSRTDLYGYTF.

The V and J genes are TRBV7-9 and TRBJ1-5; perhaps TRBD1 as D (6 bases). The germline gives CDR1 SEHNR, CDR2 FQNEAQ (reference sequence). V was pared by 5 bases and J by 1 base, with 9 bases between. This CDR3 contains 14 residues. This CDR3 is CASSLDRSNQPQHF. In DNA form, the CDR3 reads TGTGCCAGCAGCCTTGACAGGAGCAATCAGCCCCAGCATTTT.

The chain links TRBV20-1 to TRBJ1-1; no clear D gene. This CDR3 contains 11 residues. Trimming pared 1 base from V and 5 bases from J, leaving 5 bases between. The germline CDR1 and CDR2 sequences are DFQATT and SNEGSKA (reference sequence). CDR3 in amino acids: CSARGRTEAFF. In nucleotides, the CDR3 is TGCAGTGCTAGAGGGAGGACTGAAGCTTTCTTT.